In its sample, the clone carrying this TCR beta chain was seen once. Its specificity is unknown. This entry is derived from a study of OX40 agonist ivuxolimab in advanced cancers. As for the study in general: Hepatocellular carcinoma, melanoma, renal cell or head and neck cancer was diagnosed in the dose-escalation patients. Earlier anti-PD-1, anti-PD-L1 or anti-CTLA-4 therapy was permitted; under 50% had received some.

The assay was immunoSEQ multiplex PCR, and TCRdb's table has in-frame clones only and misses some. The sample includes roughly 56,000 clones, around 88% of them seen just once. General observations from the study: Normalized T-cell clonal expansion was also low in a subset of nonresponders.

Germline assignment: CDR1 SGHTA and CDR2 FQGNSA. V dropped 3 bases and J dropped 5 bases, with 16 bases sitting between them. There are 15 residues in the CDR3. The source material was CD4+ or CD8+ T cells sorted from blood, sampled in a trial of the OX40 agonist ivuxolimab. This TCR was sampled from an adult with an advanced solid tumor such as melanoma, head and neck, liver or kidney cancer. The rearrangement joins TRBV7-2 to TRBJ2-5; D is possibly TRBD1 or TRBD2 (5 bases each). The CDR3 protein is CASSFPSGLRETQYF. The CDR3 DNA reads as TGTGCCAGCAGCTTTCCTTCGGGGCTCCGGGAGACCCAGTACTTC.